This T cell receptor beta chain was profiled in a study of cytomegalovirus exposure and HLA in healthy donors. Study-level points and caveats: Within an earlier analysis, most TCR beta V segments proved productive either about 90% or about 30% of the time. In a later analysis, TCR association rates varied by HLA locus: DRB1 most, HLA-C fewest. Clonal expansion, a later analysis showed, was greater in HLA-associated TCR beta chains than in equally common others.

Use of 60 Vbeta and 13 Jbeta primers characterized the PCR. Sequencing was performed with immunoSEQ multiplex PCR; in TCRdb, only in-frame clones are kept and a portion is missing. The repertoire has 55,000 to 85,000 clones, about three quarters of them found once; the top ten carry roughly 12%. The CDR3 is made up of 14 amino acids. Trimming removed 4 bases from V and 8 bases from J; junction bases left unmatched: 5. Germline CDR1 SGHRS, CDR2 YFSETQ. As regards this clone: Its antigen is unidentified.

The receptor comes from a woman aged 40 to 49 in good health and CMV-seropositive. Sequenced: PBMCs. The rearrangement uses TRBV5-1 and TRBJ1-4, with TRBD1 matching 10 bases. CDR3 amino acids: CASSPGTGDEKLFF. Here the CDR3 DNA reads TGCGCCAGCAGCCCGGGGACAGGGGACGAAAAACTGTTTTTT. The entire variable domain, with the rest obtained from reference TRBV5-1 and TRBJ1-4, is as follows: KAGVTQTPRYLIKTRGQQVTLSCSPISGHRSVSWYQQTPGQGLQFLFEYFSETQRNKGNFPGRFSGRQFSNSRSEMNVSTLELGDSALYLCASSPGTGDEKLFFGSGTQLSVL.